The 27 T cell receptor beta chains presented below share a single source sample, sequenced in a study of early T cells in non-severe SARS-CoV-2 infection. TCRdb reprocessed the 5' RACE reads via MiXCR and lists one record per CDR3 protein. The sample holds approximately 15,000 distinct CDR3 sequences; less than 6.5% are singletons and the top ten take about 6.8%. Sequencing used whole blood, obtained at baseline. These receptors all come from an adult who was a healthcare worker with PCR-confirmed SARS-CoV-2 infection or an uninfected control (not recorded which).

This clonotype was picked up many times. V and J are TRBV7-2 and TRBJ2-7; TRBD2 matches at 14 bases. CDR1 SGHTA and CDR2 FQGNSA come from the germline V gene. V lost 2 bases, J lost 7 bases, and 4 bases stayed unmatched. The CDR3 has 15 residues. CDR3 sequence (DNA): TGTGCCAGCAGCTTACGACTAGCGGGGGGGAATGAGCAGTACTTC. It encodes CASSLRLAGGNEQYF.

This clonotype has at least ten counts. V and J are TRBV4-1 and TRBJ2-3; weak D call: TRBD2 (5 bases). Germline assignment: CDR1 MGHRA and CDR2 YSYEKL. CDR3 length: 13 residues. Trimming cost V 0 bases and J 14 bases, with 15 bases left between them. The CDR3 bases are TGCGCCAGCAGCCAAGACGGGGTAGCTCAACGGTATTTT. Encoded protein: CASSQDGVAQRYF.

By sample fraction, this clonotype is large. The V call is TRBV11-3, the J call TRBJ1-1; the D gene is possibly TRBD1 (5 bases). This CDR3 spans 13 amino acids. Trimming removed 3 bases at V and 3 bases at J, with 8 bases between. Germline values: CDR1 SGHNT, CDR2 YENEEA. The CDR3, as DNA: TGTGCCAGCAGCTTGGGGGGAGACACTGAAGCTTTCTTT. Translated: CASSLGGDTEAFF. The variable domain in full, completed from reference TRBV11-3 and TRBJ1-1, reads EAGVVQSPRYKIIEKKQPVAFWCNPISGHNTLYWYLQNLGQGPELLIRYENEEAVDDSQLPKDRFSAERLKGVDSTLKIQPAELGDSAVYLCASSLGGDTEAFFGQGTRLTVV.

This clonotype was observed a few times. This chain joins TRBV5-1 and TRBJ2-7, with 9 bases lining up with TRBD1. CDR3 length: 15 residues. V lost 6 bases and J lost 5; bases outside the gene matches: 12. CDR1 and CDR2 from the germline V gene are SGHRS and YFSETQ. CDR3: CASTLTGTGNDEQYF. The CDR3 nucleotides are TGCGCCAGCACCCTAACCGGGACAGGGAACGACGAGCAGTACTTC.

The sample holds many counts of this clonotype. The chain combines TRBV25-1 with TRBJ1-6; the D is unclear. V was cut by 2 bases and J by 10 bases, with 18 bases left in between. In germline, CDR1 is MGHDK, CDR2 SYGVNS. The CDR3 sequence is 16 residues long. For the CDR3, the DNA is TGTGCCAGCAGTGAAATGAGTATAGGATTTCCCTCACCCCTCCACTTT. It translates to CASSEMSIGFPSPLHF.

This clonotype was recorded many times. The chain couples TRBV7-6 to TRBJ1-2; 7 bases are shared with TRBD1. J was trimmed by 5 bases and V by 4 bases; bases with no gene match: 1. Germline CDR1 reads SGHVS; CDR2 reads FNYEAQ. The CDR3 contains 12 residues. CDR3 region: CASSSQGYGYTF. CDR3 nucleotide sequence: TGTGCCAGCAGCTCACAGGGGTATGGCTACACCTTC.

Within the sample, this clonotype is medium-sized. The CDR3 spells CASSLTSRDTQYF. CDR3 coding DNA: TGTGCCAGCAGCTTAACTTCGCGAGATACGCAGTATTTT. The J gene is TRBJ2-3, the V gene TRBV7-3; D ambiguous. This CDR3 has 13 residues. Germline lookup yields CDR1 SGHTA and CDR2 FQGTGA. V gave up 0 bases and J gave up 5 bases, with 6 bases separating them.

This clonotype appeared many times. The chain employs TRBV27 and TRBJ2-1; 10 bases are a match to TRBD2. Germline loops: CDR1 MNHEY, CDR2 SMNVEV (reference sequence). V was pared by 7 bases and J by 9 bases, with 9 bases of the junction left unmatched. The CDR3 has 14 residues. CDR3 sequence (DNA): TGTGCCAGCACCGTGGGGCTAGCGGGGGCTGAGCAGTTCTTC. It yields the protein CASTVGLAGAEQFF.

This clonotype was seen repeatedly, ten times or more. The V gene is TRBV29-1, the J gene TRBJ2-1, with D unclear. The V and J ends lost 2 bases and 6 bases respectively, with 14 bases between them. This CDR3 has 14 residues. In germline, CDR1 is SQVTM, CDR2 ANQGSEA. The CDR3 region has the DNA TGCAGCGTTGAAAAGCCCGACAAATCCAATGAGCAGTTCTTC. It codes for CSVEKPDKSNEQFF.

Ten or more counts support this clonotype. V gene TRBV6-5 combines with J gene TRBJ1-2, with D perhaps matching TRBD1 (5 bases). V gave up 5 bases and J gave up 2 bases, with 12 bases separating them. Looked up from germline, CDR1 is MNHEY and CDR2 is SVGAGI. The CDR3 covers 14 residues. CDR3 loop: CASSQSGTNYGYTF. The CDR3 DNA reads TGTGCCAGCAGTCAATCCGGGACCAACTATGGCTACACCTTC.

This clonotype showed up many times. The chain links TRBV7-9 to TRBJ2-7; unclear D gene. The V gene's germline CDR1 is SEHNR and CDR2 FQNEAQ (reference sequence). The ends were cut back, 2 bases at V and 4 bases at J, with 6 bases in the middle. The CDR3 has 12 amino acids. The CDR3 region is CASSLFTYEQYF. The CDR3 DNA reads TGTGCCAGCAGCTTATTTACTTACGAGCAGTACTTC.

This clonotype has ten or more counts. The CDR3 DNA reads TGCGCCAGCAGCCAGGGGGCGGGGACTGAAGCTTTCTTT. It encodes CASSQGAGTEAFF. This sequence joins TRBV4-1 and TRBJ1-1, with D possibly TRBD1 on 6 matching bases. The CDR3 is 13 amino acids. The V end was cut by 3 bases, the J end by 5 bases, with 10 bases between. Germline loops: CDR1 MGHRA, CDR2 YSYEKL.

This clonotype was counted between two and nine times. The chain has TRBV7-9 and TRBJ2-3, with D hard to call. The length of the CDR3 is 12 residues. Germline CDR1 is SEHNR and CDR2 is FQNEAQ (reference sequence). Trimming shortened V by 7 bases and J by 4 bases, and 9 bases separated the two germline ends. The CDR3 DNA reads as TGTGCCAGCACCCTTACGTCAGATACGCAGTATTTT. Its translation is CASTLTSDTQYF.

This clonotype was seen ten or more times. The rearrangement joins TRBV6-5 to TRBJ1-2; D call uncertain. The CDR3 loop spans 13 amino acids. Germline lookup yields CDR1 MNHEY and CDR2 SVGAGI. V was pared by 6 bases and J by 0 bases, with 8 bases between. DNA of the CDR3: TGTGCCAGCAGCCCATCGGCTAACTATGGCTACACCTTC. Translation gives CASSPSANYGYTF.

This clonotype was observed many times. This chain uses TRBV18 with TRBJ1-1; D call uncertain. Germline loops: CDR1 KGHSH, CDR2 LQKENI. Trimming cost V 0 bases and J 6 bases, with 11 bases left between them. The length of the CDR3 is 14 residues. This chain's CDR3 is CASSPPHSLAEAFF. The CDR3 nucleotides are TGTGCCAGCTCACCACCCCATAGTCTGGCTGAAGCTTTCTTT.

This clonotype was recorded many times. The chain carries TRBV20-1 and TRBJ2-3; 12 bases match TRBD2. There are 16 residues in the CDR3. Germline values: CDR1 DFQATT, CDR2 SNEGSKA (reference sequence). V shed 3 bases, J shed 1 base, and the junction held 5 bases outside the gene matches. CDR3 nucleotides: TGCAGTGCTAGGCAACTAGCGGGGGGACGCACAGATACGCAGTATTTT. Translating gives CSARQLAGGRTDTQYF.

This clonotype was counted ten times or more. This sequence joins TRBV27 and TRBJ2-5, with D perhaps TRBD1 (5 bases). The germline V and J ends were trimmed by 3 bases and 0 bases, with 8 bases remaining between them. Per germline, CDR1 MNHEY and CDR2 SMNVEV (reference sequence). The CDR3 totals 14 residues. The CDR3 loop reads CASSLAGHQETQYF. The CDR3 DNA reads TGTGCCAGCAGTTTGGCAGGGCACCAAGAGACCCAGTACTTC.

Ten or more counts support this clonotype. J is TRBJ1-1 and V is TRBV6-5; D is uncertain. Germline CDR1 and CDR2: MNHEY and SVGAGI. Trimming removed 5 bases at V and 2 bases at J, with 18 bases between. The CDR3 loop spans 16 amino acids. The CDR3 loop is CASSPASRTLNTEAFF. The CDR3 nucleotides are TGTGCCAGCAGTCCGGCCTCAAGGACCCTTAACACTGAAGCTTTCTTT.

This clonotype appeared a few times. The rearrangement uses TRBV5-1 and TRBJ1-1, with a weak D call TRBD1 (5 bases). V lost 0 bases, J lost 5 bases, and 14 bases lay in between. Germline V gene lookup returns CDR1 SGHRS and CDR2 YFSETQ. The CDR3 runs to 15 residues. CDR3 bases: TGCGCCAGCAGCTTGGCCCCCAGGGAGGGGACTGAAGCTTTCTTT. As protein: CASSLAPREGTEAFF. The complete variable domain, with remaining parts taken from reference TRBV5-1 and TRBJ1-1, reads KAGVTQTPRYLIKTRGQQVTLSCSPISGHRSVSWYQQTPGQGLQFLFEYFSETQRNKGNFPGRFSGRQFSNSRSEMNVSTLELGDSALYLCASSLAPREGTEAFFGQGTRLTVV.

At least ten counts were recorded for this clonotype. The chain joins TRBV9 to TRBJ1-2; TRBD1 might be the D (5 bases). Germline CDR1 SGDLS, CDR2 YYNGEE. Trimming removed 3 bases at V and 3 bases at J, with 15 bases between. The CDR3 runs 15 residues. The CDR3 spells CASSASPGDHYGYTF. The DNA of the CDR3 is TGTGCCAGCAGCGCTTCCCCGGGGGACCACTATGGCTACACCTTC.

As for this clonotype: Just one base apart from a much larger clone, this may be a read error. The V call is TRBV15, the J call TRBJ1-1, with D possibly TRBD1 on 6 matching bases. The CDR3 runs to 15 residues. The germline V gene encodes CDR1 LNHNV and CDR2 YYDKDF (reference sequence). Written as DNA, the CDR3 is TGTGCCACCAACAGAGCCACAGGGCAGAACACTGAAGCTTTCTTT. This sequence encodes CATNRATGQNTEAFF.

This clonotype was observed many times. The V gene is TRBV10-3, the J gene TRBJ2-7; 9 bases are shared with TRBD1. The CDR3 runs to 18 residues. With V trimmed by 3 bases and J by 0 bases, 12 bases remained unmatched. The germline V gene encodes CDR1 ENHRY and CDR2 SYGVKD. The CDR3 nucleotides are TGTGCCATCAGTGAAAAGGGTCAACAGGGGGCTTTCTCCTACGAGCAGTACTTC. Translating gives CAISEKGQQGAFSYEQYF.

This clonotype was found many times. The chain couples TRBV6-5 to TRBJ1-5; D not certain. V was shortened by 5 bases and J by 4 bases, with 12 bases between the two germline ends. The V gene's germline CDR1 is MNHEY and CDR2 SVGAGI. The CDR3 totals 14 residues. The CDR3 DNA follows: TGTGCCAGCAGTCAACTAGAACCTAATCAGCCCCAGCATTTT. It codes for CASSQLEPNQPQHF.

This clonotype was observed at least ten times. The CDR3 region has the DNA TGTGCCAGTAGTGCCTACAGGGTAAGGGTGTCGAGAGGGGCCAACGTCCTGACTTTC. It specifies CASSAYRVRVSRGANVLTF. This chain uses TRBV19 with TRBJ2-6; TRBD1 is a possible D gene (6 bases). Between the trimmed V and J ends, which lost 5 bases and 4 bases, there was a span of 24 bases. The CDR3 has 19 amino acids. Germline V gives CDR1 LNHDA, CDR2 SQIVND (reference sequence).

This clonotype came up a few times. DNA of the CDR3: TGTGCCAGCAGACGGGACGTAAGCTCCTATAATTCACCCCTCCACTTT. Amino acid sequence: CASRRDVSSYNSPLHF. The chain carries TRBV6-6 and TRBJ1-6; D is perhaps TRBD1 (5 bases). Trimming left V 6 bases short and J 0 bases short, with 12 bases between. CDR1 is MNHNY, CDR2 SVGAGI, per germline (reference sequence). The CDR3 totals 16 residues.

This clonotype was seen a handful of times. The J gene is TRBJ1-1, the V gene TRBV7-9; no clear D. V was clipped by 5 bases and J by 4 bases, with 20 bases between them. CDR1 and CDR2 (germline): SEHNR, FQNEAQ (reference sequence). CDR3 length equals 16 residues. The CDR3 nucleotides are TGTGCCAGCAGCCCTACGCGCGGCCGGGGTGGCACTGAAGCTTTCTTT. It yields the protein CASSPTRGRGGTEAFF.

Concerning this clonotype: A much bigger clone sits one base away, suggesting this may be a read error. The chain is built from TRBV30 and TRBJ1-1; 9 nucleotides line up with TRBD1. From germline, CDR1 is GTSNPN and CDR2 SVGIG (reference sequence). The CDR3 contains 13 residues. The CDR3 nucleotides are TGTGTCTGGTACGACAGGGGGGCCCCTGAAGCTTTCTTT. Its protein is CVWYDRGAPEAFF.